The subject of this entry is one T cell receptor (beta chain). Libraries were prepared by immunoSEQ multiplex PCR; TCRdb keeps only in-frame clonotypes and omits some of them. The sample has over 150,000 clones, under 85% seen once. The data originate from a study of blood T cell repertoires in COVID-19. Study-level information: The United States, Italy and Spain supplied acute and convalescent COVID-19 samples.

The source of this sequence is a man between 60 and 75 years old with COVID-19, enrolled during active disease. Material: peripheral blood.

The CDR3 bases are TGTGCCAGCAGCTTAGCCACTAGCGGGGGCTCCTACAATGAGCAGTTCTTC. Translation: CASSLATSGGSYNEQFF. J is TRBJ2-1 and V is TRBV7-9, with TRBD2 identical over 11 bases. Trimming removed 0 bases from V and 0 bases from J; junction bases left unmatched: 1. The germline V gene encodes CDR1 SEHNR and CDR2 FQNEAQ (reference sequence). This CDR3 contains 17 residues.